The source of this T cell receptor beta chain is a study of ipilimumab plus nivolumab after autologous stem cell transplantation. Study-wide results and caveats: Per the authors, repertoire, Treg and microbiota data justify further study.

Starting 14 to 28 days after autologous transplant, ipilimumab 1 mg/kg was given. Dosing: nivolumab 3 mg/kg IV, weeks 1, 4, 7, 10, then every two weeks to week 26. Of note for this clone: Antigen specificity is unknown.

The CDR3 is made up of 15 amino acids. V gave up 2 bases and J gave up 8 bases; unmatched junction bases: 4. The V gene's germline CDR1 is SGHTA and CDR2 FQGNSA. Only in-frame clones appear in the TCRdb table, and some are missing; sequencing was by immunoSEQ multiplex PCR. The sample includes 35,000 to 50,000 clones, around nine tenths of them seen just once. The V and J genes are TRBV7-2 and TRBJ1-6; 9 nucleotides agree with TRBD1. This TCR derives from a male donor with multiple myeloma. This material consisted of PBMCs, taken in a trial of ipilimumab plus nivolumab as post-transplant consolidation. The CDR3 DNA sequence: TGTGCCAGCAGCTTATGGGGACAGGGCGATTCACCCCTCCACTTT. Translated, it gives CASSLWGQGDSPLHF.